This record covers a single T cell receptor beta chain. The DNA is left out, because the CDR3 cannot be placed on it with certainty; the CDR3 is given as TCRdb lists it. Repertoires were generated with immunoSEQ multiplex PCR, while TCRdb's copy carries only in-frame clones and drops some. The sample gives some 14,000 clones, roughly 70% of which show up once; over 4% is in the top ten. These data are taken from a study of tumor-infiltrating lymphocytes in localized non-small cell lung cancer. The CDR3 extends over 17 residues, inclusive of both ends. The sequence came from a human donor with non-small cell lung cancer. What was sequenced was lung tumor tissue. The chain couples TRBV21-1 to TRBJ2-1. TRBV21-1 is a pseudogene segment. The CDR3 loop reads CASTKRVAEGAYNEQFF.